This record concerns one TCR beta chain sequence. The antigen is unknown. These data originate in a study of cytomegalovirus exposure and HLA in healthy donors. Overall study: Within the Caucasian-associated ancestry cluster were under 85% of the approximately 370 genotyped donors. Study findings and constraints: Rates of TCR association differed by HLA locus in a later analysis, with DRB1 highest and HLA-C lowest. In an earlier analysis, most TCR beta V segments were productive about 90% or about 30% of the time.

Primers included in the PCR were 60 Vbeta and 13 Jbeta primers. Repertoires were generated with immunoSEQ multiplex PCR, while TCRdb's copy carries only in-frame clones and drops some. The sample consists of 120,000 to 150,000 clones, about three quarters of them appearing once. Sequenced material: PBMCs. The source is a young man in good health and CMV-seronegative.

The CDR3 DNA follows: TGTGCCAGTAGTATTCGCGGGGAGTTCTATGGCTACACCTTC. Amino acid sequence: CASSIRGEFYGYTF. The chain uses TRBV19 and TRBJ1-2; D not certain. This CDR3 has 14 residues. V was clipped by 3 bases and J by 4 bases, with 12 bases between them. Germline values: CDR1 LNHDA, CDR2 SQIVND (reference sequence).